This TCR beta chain was retrieved from a study of post-analysis software for immune sequencing data. Overall study context: Relapsing-remitting, secondary progressive and progressive-relapsing forms of multiple sclerosis all featured among disease courses. Overall study results and limits: Relative to controls, patients had five TRBV segments at higher frequency, with TRBV5-6, TRBV5-1 and TRBV20-1 among these.

The library was made from cDNA and included unique molecular identifiers. Input amounts of roughly 0.85 to 11 million T cells were used. These gave around 500,000 cDNA molecules, so each molecule approximated one T cell. One entry per CDR3 protein, called by TCRdb with MiXCR from the PCR reads. The sample has about half a million distinct CDR3 sequences; roughly 45% are singletons. On this clonotype: The antigen is unknown.

The ends lost 0 bases at V and 2 bases at J; junction bases unmatched: 3. CDR3 length: 15 residues. CDR1 DFQATT and CDR2 SNEGSKA come from the germline V gene (reference sequence). The receptor's source is a girl under 18 with multiple sclerosis. This sequence joins TRBV20-1 and TRBJ2-3; 9 bases fit TRBD2. Sequenced input: blood. CDR3 DNA sequence: TGCAGTGCTAGAGATGCGGGAGGGTCCACAGATACGCAGTATTTT. Amino acid sequence: CSARDAGGSTDTQYF.